This TCR beta chain was identified in a study of T-cell reconstitution after alpha-beta-depleted transplantation in children. Study observations and caveats: The study traced high day-60 TCRbeta diversity in some patients to surviving recipient T cells and thymic progenitors.

Unique molecular identifiers were incorporated into the prepared TCRbeta library. Via MiXCR, TCRdb re-called the PCR reads, giving one row per CDR3 protein. The table has hundreds of thousands of distinct CDR3 sequences, under 20% seen once. This clonotype was counted only a few times. Its antigen is as yet unknown. The V and J ends lost 0 bases and 4 bases respectively, with 10 bases between them. From germline, CDR1 is SGDLS and CDR2 YYNGEE. The CDR3 sequence is 14 residues long. The sample was PBMCs, mostly from graft donor cells, taken 360 days after TCRalphabeta/CD19-depleted stem cell transplant. V is TRBV9 and J is TRBJ2-5; D is unresolved. The source is a male patient between 5 and 17 years old who had a stem cell transplant for acute lymphoblastic leukemia, so the T cells may come from the graft donor. The CDR3 sequence: CASSVEFGRETQYF. The CDR3 DNA reads as TGTGCCAGCAGCGTAGAATTCGGCAGAGAGACCCAGTACTTC.